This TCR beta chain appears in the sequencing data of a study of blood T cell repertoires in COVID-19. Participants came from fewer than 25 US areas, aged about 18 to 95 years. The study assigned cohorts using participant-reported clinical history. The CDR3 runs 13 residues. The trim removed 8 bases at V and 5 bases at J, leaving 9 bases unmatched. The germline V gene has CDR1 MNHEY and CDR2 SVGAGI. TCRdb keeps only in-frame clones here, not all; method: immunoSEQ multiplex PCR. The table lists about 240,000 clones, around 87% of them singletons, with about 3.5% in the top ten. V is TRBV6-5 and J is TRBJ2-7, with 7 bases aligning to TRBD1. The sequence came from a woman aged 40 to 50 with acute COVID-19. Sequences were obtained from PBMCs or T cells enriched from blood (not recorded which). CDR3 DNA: TGTGCCAGCGCCCCCGGACAGGCGGACGAGCAGTACTTC. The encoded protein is CASAPGQADEQYF.